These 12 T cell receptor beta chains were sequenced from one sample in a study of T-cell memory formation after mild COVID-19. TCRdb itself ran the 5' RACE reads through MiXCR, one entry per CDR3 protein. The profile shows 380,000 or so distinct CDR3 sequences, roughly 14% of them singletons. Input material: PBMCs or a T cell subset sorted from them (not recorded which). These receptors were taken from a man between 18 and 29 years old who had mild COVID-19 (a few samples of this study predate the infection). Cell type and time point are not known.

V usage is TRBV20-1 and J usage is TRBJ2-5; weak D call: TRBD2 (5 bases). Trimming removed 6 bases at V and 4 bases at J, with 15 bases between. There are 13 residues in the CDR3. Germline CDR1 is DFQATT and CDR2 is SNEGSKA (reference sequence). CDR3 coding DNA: TGCAGTGCAAGGACGGACTGGGGAGAGACCCAGTACTTC. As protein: CSARTDWGETQYF.

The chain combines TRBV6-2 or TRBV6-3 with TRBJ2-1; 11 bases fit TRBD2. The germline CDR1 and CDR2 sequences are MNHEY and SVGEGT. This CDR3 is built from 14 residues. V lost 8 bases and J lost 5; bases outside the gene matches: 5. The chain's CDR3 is CASELAGANNEQFF. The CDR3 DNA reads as TGTGCCAGCGAACTAGCGGGGGCTAACAATGAGCAGTTCTTC.

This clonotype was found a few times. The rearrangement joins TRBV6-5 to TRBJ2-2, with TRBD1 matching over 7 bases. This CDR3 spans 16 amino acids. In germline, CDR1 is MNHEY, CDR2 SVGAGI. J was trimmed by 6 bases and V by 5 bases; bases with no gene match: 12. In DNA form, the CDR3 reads TGTGCCAGCAGTAGGAAAGGGGGCGCGGGTCCCGGGGAGCTGTTTTTT. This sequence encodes CASSRKGGAGPGELFF.

The chain's CDR3 is CASSFSGGALDTQYF. CDR3 bases: TGTGCCAGCAGTTTCAGCGGGGGGGCCCTAGATACGCAGTATTTT. This sequence joins TRBV7-3 and TRBJ2-3; 10 positions match TRBD2. V shed 6 bases, J shed 5 bases, and the junction held 8 bases outside the gene matches. Germline V gene sequence: CDR1 SGHTA, CDR2 FQGTGA. There are 15 residues in the CDR3.

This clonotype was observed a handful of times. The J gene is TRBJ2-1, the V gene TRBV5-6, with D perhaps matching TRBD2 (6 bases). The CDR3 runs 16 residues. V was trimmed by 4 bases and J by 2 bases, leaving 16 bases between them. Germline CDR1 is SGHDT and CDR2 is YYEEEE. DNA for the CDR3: TGTGCCAGCAGCAAAGCCGCGGGGACCACCTACAATGAGCAGTTCTTC. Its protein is CASSKAAGTTYNEQFF.

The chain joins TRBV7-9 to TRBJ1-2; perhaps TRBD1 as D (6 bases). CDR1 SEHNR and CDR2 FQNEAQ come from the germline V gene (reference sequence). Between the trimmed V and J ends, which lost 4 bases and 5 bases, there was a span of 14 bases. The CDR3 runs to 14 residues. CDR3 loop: CASSSVGARYGYTF. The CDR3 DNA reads TGTGCCAGCAGCTCCGTGGGGGCACGGTATGGCTACACCTTC.

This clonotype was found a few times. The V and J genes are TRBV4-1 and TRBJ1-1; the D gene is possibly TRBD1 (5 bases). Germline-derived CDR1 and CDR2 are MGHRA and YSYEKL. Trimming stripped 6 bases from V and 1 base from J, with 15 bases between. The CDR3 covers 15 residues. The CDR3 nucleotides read TGCGCCAGCAGAAACATAGGGACGGGGAACACTGAAGCTTTCTTT. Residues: CASRNIGTGNTEAFF.

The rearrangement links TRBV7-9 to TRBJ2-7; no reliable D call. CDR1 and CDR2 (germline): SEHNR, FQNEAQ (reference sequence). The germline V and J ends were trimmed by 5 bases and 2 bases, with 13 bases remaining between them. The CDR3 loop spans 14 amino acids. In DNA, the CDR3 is TGTGCCAGCAGCCCCCCGGGCAAAGCCTACGAGCAGTACGTC. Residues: CASSPPGKAYEQYV.

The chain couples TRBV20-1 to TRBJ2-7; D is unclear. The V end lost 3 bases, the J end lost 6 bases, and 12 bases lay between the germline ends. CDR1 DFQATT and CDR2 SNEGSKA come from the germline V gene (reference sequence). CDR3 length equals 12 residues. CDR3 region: CSARASLGEQYF. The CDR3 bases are TGCAGTGCTAGGGCCAGTTTAGGCGAGCAGTACTTC.

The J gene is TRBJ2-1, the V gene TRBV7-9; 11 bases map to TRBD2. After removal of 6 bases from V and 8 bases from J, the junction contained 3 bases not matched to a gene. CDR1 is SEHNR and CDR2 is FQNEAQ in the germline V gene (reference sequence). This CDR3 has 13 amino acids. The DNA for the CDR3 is TGTGCCAGCAGGGCTAGCGGGGGGCATGAGCAGTTCTTC. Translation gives CASRASGGHEQFF.

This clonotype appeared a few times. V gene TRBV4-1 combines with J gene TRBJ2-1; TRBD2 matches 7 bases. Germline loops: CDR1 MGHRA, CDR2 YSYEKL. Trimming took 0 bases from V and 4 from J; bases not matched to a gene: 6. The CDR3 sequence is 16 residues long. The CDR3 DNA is TGCGCCAGCAGCCAAGAAGCGGCGGGGGAGTACAATGAGCAGTTCTTC. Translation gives CASSQEAAGEYNEQFF.

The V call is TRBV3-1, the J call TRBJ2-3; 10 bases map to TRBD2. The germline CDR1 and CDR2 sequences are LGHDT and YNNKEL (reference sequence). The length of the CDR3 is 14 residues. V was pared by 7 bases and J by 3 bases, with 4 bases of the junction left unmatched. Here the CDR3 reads CASTSGGLTDTQYF. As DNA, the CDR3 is TGTGCCAGCACTAGCGGGGGTTTGACAGATACGCAGTATTTT.